The next 16 T cell receptor beta chains were all read from a single sample in a study of T cell responses to AZD1222 COVID-19 vaccine (dated by TCRdb to the early 2020s). The library was produced with the immunoSEQ multiplex PCR assay. TCRdb re-hosts the immuneACCESS table, in-frame sequences only. Its copies lack some clones; in the studies checked, an unresolved V gene accounts for under half of them, and the cause for the rest is not known. Across this sample there are approximately 120,000 clones, with over 75% seen only once. The ten top clones hold approximately 15% of the sample. The sample's time point label is to be understood as: baseline before first vaccination. Sequenced here: peripheral blood, sampled on day 0 of AZD1222 vaccination. These receptors were collected from an adult in good health.

The V call is TRBV27, the J call TRBJ2-2, with D hard to call. The CDR3 covers 11 residues. The germline V gene encodes CDR1 MNHEY and CDR2 SMNVEV (reference sequence). With 7 bases removed from V and 0 bases from J, the gap between germline ends came to 0 bases. This chain's CDR3 is CASTNTGELFF. In DNA, the CDR3 is TGTGCCAGCACGAACACCGGGGAGCTGTTTTTT.

The rearrangement links TRBV5-8 to TRBJ2-3; D perhaps matches TRBD2 (6 bases). Germline CDR1 and CDR2: SGHTS and YDEGEE. Deletions cut 0 bases from V and 1 base from J, with 12 bases between. This CDR3 contains 16 residues. The CDR3 protein is CASSLVGGVGTDTQYF. The CDR3 DNA reads TGTGCCAGCAGCTTGGTCGGGGGTGTTGGCACAGATACGCAGTATTTT.

The chain combines TRBV2 with TRBJ2-2, with D unresolved. From germline, CDR1 is SNHLY and CDR2 FYNNEI. V was pared by 4 bases and J by 8 bases, with 11 bases between. The length of the CDR3 is 13 residues. CDR3 bases: TGTGCCAGCAGTGTCAAAGGGAATGGGGAGCTGTTTTTT. Its translation is CASSVKGNGELFF.

This chain joins TRBV25-1 and TRBJ2-2; 9 bases are a match to TRBD1. J gave up 7 bases and V 2 bases, and 8 bases lay outside the gene matches. The CDR3 length is 16 residues. Looked up from germline, CDR1 is MGHDK and CDR2 is SYGVNS. The CDR3 DNA reads as TGTGCCAGCAGTGAAATCGGGACAGGGTTTTTCGGGGAGCTGTTTTTT. Translation: CASSEIGTGFFGELFF.

J is TRBJ2-7 and V is TRBV27; 9 nucleotides match TRBD1. The CDR3 covers 13 residues. From germline, CDR1 is MNHEY and CDR2 SMNVEV (reference sequence). Trimming cost V 6 bases and J 5 bases; bases outside gene matches: 5. CDR3 sequence reads: CASSHRGLHEQYF. The CDR3 DNA reads as TGTGCCAGCAGCCACAGGGGGCTTCACGAGCAGTACTTC.

This clone was seen only once. The genes are TRBV2 and TRBJ2-7; TRBD1 agrees at 9 bases. V was clipped by 6 bases and J by 3 bases; unmatched bases: 6. From germline, CDR1 is SNHLY and CDR2 FYNNEI. The CDR3 totals 14 residues. CDR3 in amino acids: CASSPGQGRYEQYF. The CDR3 nucleotides read TGTGCCAGCAGCCCGGGACAGGGCCGCTACGAGCAGTACTTC.

This chain uses TRBV7-8 with TRBJ1-2; D ambiguous. The germline V and J ends were trimmed by 4 bases and 8 bases, with 23 bases remaining between them. The CDR3 loop spans 16 amino acids. In germline, CDR1 is SGHVS, CDR2 FQNEAQ. The CDR3: CASSYQPTATVIGYTF. The CDR3 DNA reads as TGTGCCAGCAGCTACCAGCCTACCGCCACCGTAATAGGCTACACCTTC.

This chain joins TRBV28 and TRBJ2-6; TRBD2 agrees at 8 bases. Germline lookup yields CDR1 MDHEN and CDR2 SYDVKM. The CDR3 spans 17 residues. After removal of 7 bases from V and 4 bases from J, the junction contained 12 bases not matched to a gene. Here the CDR3 DNA reads TGTGCCAGCACCCCCTCTAGCGGGCTCTCCGGGGCCAACGTCCTGACTTTC. It translates to CASTPSSGLSGANVLTF.

V gene TRBV9 combines with J gene TRBJ1-4; 10 bases map to TRBD1. The V gene's germline CDR1 is SGDLS and CDR2 YYNGEE. With V trimmed by 4 bases and J by 5 bases, 8 bases remained unmatched. This CDR3 has 16 residues. The CDR3 loop is CASSPRVGQGNEKLFF. The CDR3 nucleotides read TGTGCCAGCAGCCCTAGAGTGGGACAGGGGAATGAAAAACTGTTTTTT.

In nucleotides, the CDR3 is TGTGCCAGCAGCTTAGATGGACAGGGGGATGAGACCCAGTACTTC. It specifies CASSLDGQGDETQYF. The chain joins TRBV7-9 to TRBJ2-5; TRBD1 aligns across 10 bases. The CDR3 loop spans 15 amino acids. CDR1 and CDR2 from the germline V gene are SEHNR and FQNEAQ (reference sequence). Losses at the gene ends were 1 base for V and 5 bases for J; bases not matched to a gene: 4.

The chain recombines TRBV7-2 with TRBJ1-2, with D unclear. The CDR3 runs 12 residues. The germline V gene has CDR1 SGHTA and CDR2 FQGNSA. The germline V and J ends were trimmed by 3 bases and 5 bases, with 7 bases remaining between them. CDR3 nucleotide sequence: TGTGCCAGCAGCTTTCCCGGGTATGGCTACACCTTC. The encoded protein is CASSFPGYGYTF.

The chain carries TRBV6-4 and TRBJ1-2; the D gene is possibly TRBD1 (5 bases). In germline, CDR1 is MRHNA, CDR2 SNTAGT. This CDR3 has 15 residues. The V gene lost 3 bases and the J gene lost 4 bases, with 15 bases spanning the gap. CDR3 nucleotides: TGTGCCAGCAGTGAGTCTACCGCGGGGGTCTATGGCTACACCTTC. This sequence encodes CASSESTAGVYGYTF.

This rearrangement joins TRBV11-2 to TRBJ2-1; TRBD2 agrees at 9 bases. There are 19 residues in the CDR3. The V and J ends lost 1 base and 7 bases, in that order; junction bases with no gene match: 17. CDR1 and CDR2 from the germline V gene are SGHAT and FQNNGV. The CDR3 here is CASSLVASGAHGYRNEQFF. CDR3 nucleotides: TGTGCCAGCAGCTTAGTGGCTAGCGGGGCCCACGGATACCGAAATGAGCAGTTCTTC.

The rearrangement links TRBV19 to TRBJ1-4, with D unresolved. The CDR3 loop spans 13 amino acids. The V gene's germline CDR1 is LNHDA and CDR2 SQIVND (reference sequence). V lost 11 bases and J lost 4, with 14 bases in between. The CDR3 DNA reads as TGTGCCTCCAGCGCGGCGATTAATGAAAAACTGTTTTTT. Protein: CASSAAINEKLFF.

This rearrangement joins TRBV9 to TRBJ2-1; TRBD1 agrees at 9 bases. V lost 0 bases and J lost 3; bases outside the gene matches: 7. The CDR3 runs 17 residues. Per the germline V gene, CDR1 is SGDLS and CDR2 is YYNGEE. The CDR3 nucleotides read TGTGCCAGCAGCGTAGCTCCGACAGGGGGGCTCTACAATGAGCAGTTCTTC. The encoded protein is CASSVAPTGGLYNEQFF.

V gene TRBV19 combines with J gene TRBJ1-5; a weak D match, TRBD1 (6 bases). The V gene's germline CDR1 is LNHDA and CDR2 SQIVND (reference sequence). V was cut by 3 bases and J by 7 bases, with 13 bases left in between. CDR3 length: 14 amino acids. The CDR3 DNA reads TGTGCCAGTAGTATTAGCCAGGGGTGGCAGCCCCAGCATTTT. Protein product: CASSISQGWQPQHF.